This TCR beta chain was recovered during a study of Graves' ophthalmopathy and Graves' hyperthyroidism. Whole-study results and caveats: Clonotypes were expanded in thyroid at above 0.001 frequency, and most also appeared in blood.

None of the included patients had other autoimmune diseases, uncontrolled infections, pregnancy or lactation, as these led to exclusion. Amplifying from RNA transcripts, the study obtained TCR beta CDR3 regions. After a first-round RT-PCR with HTBI primers, a second-round multiplex PCR was run. A single record per CDR3 protein comes from TCRdb applying MiXCR to the multiplex PCR reads. The sample includes 300,000 to 350,000 distinct CDR3 sequences, roughly a sixth of them seen just once. V lost 4 bases to trimming and J lost 1 base; unmatched junction nucleotides: 14. Germline V gene sequence: CDR1 SGHRS, CDR2 YFSETQ. The CDR3 runs to 19 residues. On this clonotype itself: Its specificity is not known.

This chain connects TRBV5-1 to TRBJ2-7, with 13 bases identical to TRBD2. The source is an adult man with Graves' ophthalmopathy. Material: peripheral blood. In nucleotides, the CDR3 is TGCGCCAGCAGCCTCGGTCCTCAAGGGACTAGCGGGGTTTCCTACGAGCAGTACTTC. This encodes CASSLGPQGTSGVSYEQYF.